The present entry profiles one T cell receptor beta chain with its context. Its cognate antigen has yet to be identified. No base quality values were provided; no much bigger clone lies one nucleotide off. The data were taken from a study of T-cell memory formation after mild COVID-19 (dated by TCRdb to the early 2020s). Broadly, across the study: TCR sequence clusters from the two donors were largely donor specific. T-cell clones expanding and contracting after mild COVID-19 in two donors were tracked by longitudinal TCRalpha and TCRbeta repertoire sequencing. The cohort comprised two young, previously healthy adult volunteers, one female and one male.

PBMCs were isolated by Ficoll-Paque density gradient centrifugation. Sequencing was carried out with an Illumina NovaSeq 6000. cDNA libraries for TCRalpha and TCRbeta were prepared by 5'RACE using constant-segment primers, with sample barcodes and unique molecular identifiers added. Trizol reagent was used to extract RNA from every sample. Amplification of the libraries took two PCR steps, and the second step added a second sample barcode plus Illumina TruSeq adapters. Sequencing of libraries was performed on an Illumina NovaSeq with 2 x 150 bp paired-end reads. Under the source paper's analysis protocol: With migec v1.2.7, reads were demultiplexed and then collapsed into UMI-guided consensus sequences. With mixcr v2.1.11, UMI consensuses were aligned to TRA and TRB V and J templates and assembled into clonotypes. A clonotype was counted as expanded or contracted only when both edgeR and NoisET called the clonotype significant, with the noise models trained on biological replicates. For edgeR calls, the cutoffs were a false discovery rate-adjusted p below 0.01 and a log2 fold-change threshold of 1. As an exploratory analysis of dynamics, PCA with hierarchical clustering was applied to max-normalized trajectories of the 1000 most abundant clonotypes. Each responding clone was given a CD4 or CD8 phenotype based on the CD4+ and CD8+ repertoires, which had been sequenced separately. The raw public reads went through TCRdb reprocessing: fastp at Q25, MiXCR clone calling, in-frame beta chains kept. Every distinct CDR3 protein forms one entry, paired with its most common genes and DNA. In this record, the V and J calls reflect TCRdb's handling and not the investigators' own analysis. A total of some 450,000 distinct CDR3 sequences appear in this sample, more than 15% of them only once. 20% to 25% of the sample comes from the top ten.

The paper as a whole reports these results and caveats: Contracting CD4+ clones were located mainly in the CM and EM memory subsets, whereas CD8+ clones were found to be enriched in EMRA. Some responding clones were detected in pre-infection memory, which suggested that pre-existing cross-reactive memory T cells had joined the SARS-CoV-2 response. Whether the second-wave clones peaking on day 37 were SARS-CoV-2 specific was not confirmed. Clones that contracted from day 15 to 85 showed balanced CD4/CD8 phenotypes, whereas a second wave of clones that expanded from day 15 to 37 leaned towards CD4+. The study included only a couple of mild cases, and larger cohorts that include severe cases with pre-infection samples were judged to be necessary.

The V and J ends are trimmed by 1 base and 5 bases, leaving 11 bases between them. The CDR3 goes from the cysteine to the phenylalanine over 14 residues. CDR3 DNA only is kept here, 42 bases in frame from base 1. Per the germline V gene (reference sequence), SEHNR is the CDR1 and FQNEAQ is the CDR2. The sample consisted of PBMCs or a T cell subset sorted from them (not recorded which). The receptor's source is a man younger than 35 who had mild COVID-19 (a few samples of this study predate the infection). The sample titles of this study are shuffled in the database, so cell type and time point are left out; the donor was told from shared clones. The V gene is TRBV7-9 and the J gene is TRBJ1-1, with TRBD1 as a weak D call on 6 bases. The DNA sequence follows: TGTGCCAGCAGCTTAGAAGGGGGGAGGACTGAAGCTTTCTTT. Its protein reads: CASSLEGGRTEAFF.